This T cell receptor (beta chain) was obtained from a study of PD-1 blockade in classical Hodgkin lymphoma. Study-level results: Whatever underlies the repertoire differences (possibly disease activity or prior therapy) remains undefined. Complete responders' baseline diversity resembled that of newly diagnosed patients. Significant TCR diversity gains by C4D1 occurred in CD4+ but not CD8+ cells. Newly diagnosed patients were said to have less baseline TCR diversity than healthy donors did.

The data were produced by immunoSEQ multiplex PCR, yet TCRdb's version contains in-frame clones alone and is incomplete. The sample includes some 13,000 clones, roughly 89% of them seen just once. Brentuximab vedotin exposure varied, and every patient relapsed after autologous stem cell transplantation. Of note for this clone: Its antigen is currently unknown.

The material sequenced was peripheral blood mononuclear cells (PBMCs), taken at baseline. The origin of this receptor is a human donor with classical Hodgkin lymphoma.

The CDR3 reads CASSQGLAPNEQFF. CDR3 nucleotides: TGCGCCAGCAGCCAAGGACTGGCCCCCAATGAGCAGTTCTTC. The chain employs TRBV4-3 and TRBJ2-1, with no clear D. The CDR3 is 14 amino acids. Trimming cost V 1 base and J 6 bases, with 10 bases left between them. Germline CDR1 reads LGHNA; CDR2 reads YSLEER.